This T cell receptor beta chain appears in the sequencing data of a study of human T cells and chemical hapten exposure. Study-level information: Subjects had 2% DPC placed on about 2 cm by about 2 cm of upper inner arm skin for sensitization.

V was pared by 5 bases and J by 4 bases, with 12 bases between. Germline V gene sequence: CDR1 SEHNR, CDR2 FQNEAQ (reference sequence). This CDR3 contains 14 residues. Original methodology: Samples had a median of around 94,000 TCRs, ranging roughly 20,000 to 690,600. TCRdb re-called the RACE reads with MiXCR, one entry per CDR3 protein. The V and J calls and clone size come from TCRdb's table, not from the authors' own analysis. Of approximately 350,000 distinct CDR3 sequences in the sample, approximately 6.3% were seen once. Indicated time point: patch test 1, 2 weeks after DPC sensitization. Treatment given: therapeutic diphenylcyclopropenone sensitization with weekly scalp DPC.

Specimen: whole blood, collected in connection with sensitization to the hapten diphenylcyclopropenone (DPC). The receptor comes from a woman aged 18-30 years with alopecia areata. Some clones in this sample may be carry-over from other donors' samples. V usage is TRBV7-9 and J usage is TRBJ1-5; D ambiguous. This CDR3 is CASSTTYQNQPQHF. As DNA, the CDR3 is TGTGCCAGCAGCACTACCTACCAAAATCAGCCCCAGCATTTT.